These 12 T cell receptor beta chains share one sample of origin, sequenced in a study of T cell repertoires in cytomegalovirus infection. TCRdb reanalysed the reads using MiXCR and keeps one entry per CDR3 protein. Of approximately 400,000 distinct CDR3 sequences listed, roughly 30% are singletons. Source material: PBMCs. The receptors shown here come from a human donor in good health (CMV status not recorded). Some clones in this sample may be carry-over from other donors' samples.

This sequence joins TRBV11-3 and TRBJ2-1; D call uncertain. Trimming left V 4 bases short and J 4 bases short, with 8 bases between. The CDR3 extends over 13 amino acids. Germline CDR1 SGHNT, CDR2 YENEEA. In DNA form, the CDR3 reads TGTGCCAGCAGCTCCACGATGTACAATGAGCAGTTCTTC. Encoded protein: CASSSTMYNEQFF.

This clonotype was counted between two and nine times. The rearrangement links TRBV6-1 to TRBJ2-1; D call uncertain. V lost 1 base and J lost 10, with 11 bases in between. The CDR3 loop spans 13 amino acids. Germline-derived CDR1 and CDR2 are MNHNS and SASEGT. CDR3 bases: TGTGCCAGCAGTGAAGGCCCCCAGGCCGAGCAGTTCTTC. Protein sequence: CASSEGPQAEQFF.

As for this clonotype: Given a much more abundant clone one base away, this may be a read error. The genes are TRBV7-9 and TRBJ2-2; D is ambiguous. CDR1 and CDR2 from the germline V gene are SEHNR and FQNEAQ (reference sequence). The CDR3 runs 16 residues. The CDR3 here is CASSEVGLPNTGQLFF. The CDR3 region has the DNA TGTGCCAGCAGCGAGGTGGGCCTCCCGAACACCGGGCAGCTGTTTTTT.

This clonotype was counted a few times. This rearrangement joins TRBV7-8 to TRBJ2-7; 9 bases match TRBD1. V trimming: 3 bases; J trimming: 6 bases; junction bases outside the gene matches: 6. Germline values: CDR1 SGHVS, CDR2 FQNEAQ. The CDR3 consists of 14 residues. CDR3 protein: CASSFTGTGSEQYF. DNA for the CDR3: TGTGCCAGCAGCTTCACCGGGACAGGGAGCGAGCAGTACTTC. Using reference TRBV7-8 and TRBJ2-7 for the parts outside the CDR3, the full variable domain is GAGVSQSPRYKVAKRGQDVALRCDPISGHVSLFWYQQALGQGPEFLTYFQNEAQLDKSGLPSDRFFAERPEGSVSTLKIQRTQQEDSAVYLCASSFTGTGSEQYFGPGTRLTVT.

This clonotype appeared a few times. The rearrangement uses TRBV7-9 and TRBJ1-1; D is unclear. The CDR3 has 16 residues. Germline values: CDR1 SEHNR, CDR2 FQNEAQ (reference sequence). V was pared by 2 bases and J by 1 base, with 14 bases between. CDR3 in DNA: TGTGCCAGCAGCTTACGAGGGCCGGGTAAGAACACTGAAGCTTTCTTT. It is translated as CASSLRGPGKNTEAFF.

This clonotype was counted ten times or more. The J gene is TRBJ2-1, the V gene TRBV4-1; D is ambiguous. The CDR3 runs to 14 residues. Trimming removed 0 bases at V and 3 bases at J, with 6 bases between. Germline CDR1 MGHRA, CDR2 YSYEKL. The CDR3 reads CASSQESFYNEQFF. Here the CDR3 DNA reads TGCGCCAGCAGCCAAGAATCTTTCTACAATGAGCAGTTCTTC.

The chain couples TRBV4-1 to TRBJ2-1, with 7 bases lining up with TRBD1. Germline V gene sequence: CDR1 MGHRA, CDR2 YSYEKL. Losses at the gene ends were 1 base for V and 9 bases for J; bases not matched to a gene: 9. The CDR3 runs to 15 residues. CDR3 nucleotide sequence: TGCGCCAGCAGCCAAGTGGAAAGGGGGCAGGTTGAGCAGTTCTTC. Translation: CASSQVERGQVEQFF.

The CDR3 spells CASRLTSGGPSGANVLTF. Written as DNA, the CDR3 is TGTGCCAGCAGGTTGACTAGCGGGGGACCCTCTGGGGCCAACGTCCTGACTTTC. This chain connects TRBV5-4 to TRBJ2-6; 12 bases fit TRBD2. CDR3 length equals 18 residues. Germline V gives CDR1 SGHNT, CDR2 YYREEE (reference sequence). The trim removed 5 bases at V and 0 bases at J, leaving 6 bases unmatched.

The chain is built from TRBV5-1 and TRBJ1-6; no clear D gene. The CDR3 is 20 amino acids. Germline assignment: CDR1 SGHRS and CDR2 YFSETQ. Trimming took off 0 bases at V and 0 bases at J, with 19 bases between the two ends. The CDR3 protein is CASSLGAAVPGSSYNSPLHF. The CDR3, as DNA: TGCGCCAGCAGCTTGGGGGCCGCTGTTCCGGGGAGCTCCTATAATTCACCCCTCCACTTT.

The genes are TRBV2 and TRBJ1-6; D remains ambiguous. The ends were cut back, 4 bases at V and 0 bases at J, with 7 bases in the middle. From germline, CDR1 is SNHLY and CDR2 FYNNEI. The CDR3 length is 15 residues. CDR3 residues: CASSVGISYNSPLHF. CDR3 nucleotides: TGTGCCAGCAGTGTGGGAATCTCCTATAATTCACCCCTCCACTTT.

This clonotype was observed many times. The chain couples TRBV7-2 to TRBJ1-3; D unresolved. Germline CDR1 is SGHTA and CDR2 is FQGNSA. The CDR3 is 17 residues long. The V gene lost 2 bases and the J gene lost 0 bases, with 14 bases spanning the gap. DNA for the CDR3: TGTGCCAGCAGCTTACTGGTTGTCCAAACCTCTGGAAACACCATATATTTT. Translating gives CASSLLVVQTSGNTIYF.

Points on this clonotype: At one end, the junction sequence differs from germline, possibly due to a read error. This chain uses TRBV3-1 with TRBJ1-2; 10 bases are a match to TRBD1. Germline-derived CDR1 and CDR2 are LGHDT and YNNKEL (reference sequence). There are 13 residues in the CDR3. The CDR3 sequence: CASTQGTGAGYTF. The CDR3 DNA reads TGTGCCAGCACCCAAGGGACAGGGGCTGGCTACACCTTC.